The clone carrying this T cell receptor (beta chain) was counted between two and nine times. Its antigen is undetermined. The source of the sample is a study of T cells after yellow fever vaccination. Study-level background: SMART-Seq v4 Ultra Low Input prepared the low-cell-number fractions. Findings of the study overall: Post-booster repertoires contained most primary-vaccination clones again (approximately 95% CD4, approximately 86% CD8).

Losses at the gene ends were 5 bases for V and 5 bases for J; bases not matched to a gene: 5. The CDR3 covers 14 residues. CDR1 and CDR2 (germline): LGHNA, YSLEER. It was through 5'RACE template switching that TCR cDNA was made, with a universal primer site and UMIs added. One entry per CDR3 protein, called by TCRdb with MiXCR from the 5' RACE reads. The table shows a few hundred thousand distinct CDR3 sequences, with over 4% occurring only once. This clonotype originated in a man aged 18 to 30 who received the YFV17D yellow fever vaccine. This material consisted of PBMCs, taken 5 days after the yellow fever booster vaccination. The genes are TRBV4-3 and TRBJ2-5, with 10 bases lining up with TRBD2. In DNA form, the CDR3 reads TGCGCCAGCAGCAGAAGCGGGGGGGAGGAGACCCAGTACTTC. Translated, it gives CASSRSGGEETQYF.